The 22 T cell receptor beta chains below were found in one sample sequenced in a study of early T cells in non-severe SARS-CoV-2 infection. MiXCR was run by TCRdb on the 5' RACE reads, yielding one entry per CDR3 protein. Here the sample spans about 61,000 distinct CDR3 sequences, 9.5% to 15% being singletons. This sample comprised whole blood, obtained at baseline. The receptor source for this set is an adult who was a healthcare worker with PCR-confirmed SARS-CoV-2 infection or an uninfected control (not recorded which). The donor label of this sample is uncertain.

CDR3: CASSLFQGRAYGYTF. The CDR3, as DNA: TGTGCCAGCAGCTTATTCCAGGGGAGGGCCTATGGCTACACCTTC. The rearrangement joins TRBV7-3 to TRBJ1-2; D is possibly TRBD1 (6 bases). The CDR3 has 15 residues. Germline CDR1 and CDR2: SGHTA and FQGTGA. Trimming left V 2 bases short and J 4 bases short, with 14 bases between.

This clonotype was counted between two and nine times. The chain links TRBV29-1 to TRBJ2-3, with D possibly TRBD2 on 6 matching bases. The CDR3 length is 14 residues. Germline lookup yields CDR1 SQVTM and CDR2 ANQGSEA. Trimming cost V 3 bases and J 3 bases, with 13 bases left between them. CDR3 region: CSVERGDLTDTQYF. CDR3 in DNA: TGCAGCGTTGAGCGGGGAGACCTAACAGATACGCAGTATTTT.

This clonotype was seen only a few times. The V and J genes are TRBV20-1 and TRBJ1-1, with D hard to call. The CDR3 is 12 amino acids. CDR1 DFQATT and CDR2 SNEGSKA come from the germline V gene (reference sequence). The V gene lost 6 bases and the J gene lost 2 bases, with 10 bases spanning the gap. This CDR3 is CSARQANTEAFF. The CDR3 DNA reads as TGCAGTGCGCGGCAAGCAAACACTGAAGCTTTCTTT.

Ten or more counts support this clonotype. The V gene is TRBV6-1, the J gene TRBJ2-5; TRBD2 aligns across 9 bases. V dropped 4 bases and J dropped 7; count of bases not matched to a gene: 16. The CDR3 contains 17 residues. CDR1 is MNHNS, CDR2 SASEGT, per germline. The CDR3 sequence is CASSGIKWVAGAGTQYF. The DNA for the CDR3 is TGTGCCAGCAGTGGTATTAAATGGGTAGCGGGGGCTGGGACCCAGTACTTC.

The chain has TRBV13 and TRBJ2-2; D gene uncertain. This CDR3 contains 12 residues. V shed 0 bases and J shed 6 bases, with 2 bases lying between them. Germline V gives CDR1 PRHDT, CDR2 FYEKMQ (reference sequence). CDR3: CASSLGAGELFF. CDR3 bases: TGTGCCAGCAGCTTAGGAGCCGGGGAGCTGTTTTTT.

The chain combines TRBV20-1 with TRBJ1-3; weak D call: TRBD1 (6 bases). Germline CDR1 reads DFQATT; CDR2 reads SNEGSKA (reference sequence). The V end lost 0 bases, the J end lost 5 bases, and 17 bases lay between the germline ends. The CDR3 extends over 16 amino acids. In nucleotides, the CDR3 is TGCAGTGCTAGAGATCCGGGCAGGGGATTACGAAACACCATATATTTT. Translated: CSARDPGRGLRNTIYF.

The rearrangement joins TRBV6-1 to TRBJ2-7, with a weak D call TRBD2 (6 bases). The germline CDR1 and CDR2 sequences are MNHNS and SASEGT. The CDR3 totals 16 residues. V was clipped by 4 bases and J by 2 bases, with 18 bases between them. This chain's CDR3 is CASSARTTRGAYEQYV. DNA for the CDR3: TGTGCCAGCAGTGCCCGGACTACCCGAGGGGCCTACGAGCAGTACGTC.

V is TRBV12-5 and J is TRBJ2-1, with 8 bases identical to TRBD2. This CDR3 has 14 residues. In germline, CDR1 is LGHNT, CDR2 FRNRAP. V dropped 10 bases and J dropped 1; count of bases not matched to a gene: 6. The CDR3 loop reads CATSPGGSYNEQFF. CDR3 DNA: TGTGCTACCAGCCCGGGGGGGTCCTACAATGAGCAGTTCTTC.

Concerning this clonotype itself: The junction departs from the called germline gene at one end, perhaps through a read error. V usage is TRBV7-7 and J usage is TRBJ2-2, with D maybe TRBD2 (5 bases). The CDR3 is 14 amino acids. The germline CDR1 and CDR2 sequences are SSHAT and FNYEAQ (reference sequence). The DNA of the CDR3 is TGTGCCAGCAGGCAAGGAACAGACACCGGGGAGCTGTCTTTT. Its protein is CASRQGTDTGELSF.

The chain couples TRBV12-3 or TRBV12-4 to TRBJ1-2; 7 bases align to TRBD1. The CDR3 totals 13 residues. The ends lost 5 bases at V and 3 bases at J; junction bases unmatched: 3. The CDR3 protein is CASSLGTDYGYTF. The CDR3 DNA follows: TGTGCCAGCAGTCTCGGGACAGACTATGGCTACACCTTC.

This clonotype was seen a handful of times. The rearrangement links TRBV6-6 to TRBJ1-2; no reliable D call. CDR3 size: 14 residues. CDR1 is MNHNY and CDR2 is SVGAGI in the germline V gene (reference sequence). Trimming left V 5 bases short and J 0 bases short, with 10 bases between. CDR3 bases: TGTGCCAGCAGTCGCCCGCCTTCTAACTATGGCTACACCTTC. This gives the protein CASSRPPSNYGYTF.

This sequence joins TRBV6-7 and TRBJ1-2, with D possibly TRBD1 on 6 matching bases. TRBV6-7 is filed as an ORF, its function uncertain. V was trimmed by 6 bases and J by 4 bases, leaving 15 bases between them. This CDR3 is built from 14 residues. Here the CDR3 DNA reads TGTGCCAGCAGCCGCCAGGGGTTGACCTATGGCTACACCTTC. Translating gives CASSRQGLTYGYTF.

This clonotype occurred many times. This sequence joins TRBV6-1 and TRBJ1-5; D might be TRBD1 (5 bases). The germline V and J ends were trimmed by 1 base and 11 bases, with 9 bases remaining between them. This CDR3 has 12 amino acids. Germline V gene lookup returns CDR1 MNHNS and CDR2 SASEGT. The CDR3 DNA reads as TGTGCCAGCAGTGAAGGGACCAGGGCCCAGCATTTT. Protein: CASSEGTRAQHF.

This clonotype was counted at least ten times. The chain links TRBV6-6 to TRBJ2-2; unclear D gene. The CDR3 extends over 14 amino acids. The germline V gene has CDR1 MNHNY and CDR2 SVGAGI (reference sequence). V lost 4 bases and J 1 base, leaving 7 bases between the germline ends. The CDR3 region is CASSSLLNTGELFF. CDR3 bases: TGTGCCAGCAGTTCGTTACTGAACACCGGGGAGCTGTTTTTT.

This clonotype has a handful of counts. CDR3 coding DNA: TGTGCCAGCAGTAAAAAACGGGACAGGAGCTCCTACGAGCAGTACGTC. It encodes CASSKKRDRSSYEQYV. The chain links TRBV6-6 to TRBJ2-7; 8 bases agree with TRBD1. The CDR3 has 16 residues. V lost 5 bases, J lost 0 bases, and 9 bases stayed unmatched. CDR1 is MNHNY, CDR2 SVGAGI, per germline (reference sequence).

This clonotype was detected a few times. This may be a read error, as it is one base from a much larger clone. The chain carries TRBV6-6 and TRBJ2-3; D remains ambiguous. V shed 6 bases and J shed 2 bases, with 3 bases lying between them. Germline V gene lookup returns CDR1 MNHNY and CDR2 SVGAGI (reference sequence). There are 11 residues in the CDR3. The CDR3 loop is CASSATDTQYF. In DNA form, the CDR3 reads TGTGCCAGCAGCGCCACAGATACGCAGTATTTT.

This clonotype was observed many times. The chain joins TRBV6-2 or TRBV6-3 to TRBJ2-4, with D tentatively TRBD2 (5 bases). The CDR3 runs to 16 residues. Looked up from germline, CDR1 is MNHEY and CDR2 is SVGEGT. The germline V and J ends were trimmed by 2 bases and 1 base, with 12 bases remaining between them. This CDR3 is CASSYRMGDAKNIQYF. CDR3 DNA: TGTGCCAGCAGTTACCGAATGGGAGACGCCAAAAACATTCAGTACTTC.

The genes are TRBV7-3 and TRBJ2-1; 8 bases line up with TRBD2. The length of the CDR3 is 15 residues. The V and J ends lost 5 bases and 5 bases, in that order; junction bases with no gene match: 8. The germline V gene encodes CDR1 SGHTA and CDR2 FQGTGA. The CDR3 region is CASSKGAGDDNEQFF. The CDR3 bases are TGTGCCAGCAGCAAGGGAGCGGGGGACGACAATGAGCAGTTCTTC.

The V gene is TRBV12-3 or TRBV12-4, the J gene TRBJ1-1; no clear D. Between the trimmed V and J ends, which lost 6 bases and 11 bases, there was a span of 13 bases. This CDR3 is 11 amino acids long. CDR3 residues: CASSRRLSAFF. The CDR3 DNA reads TGTGCCAGCAGCCGACGGTTGTCCGCTTTCTTT.

This clonotype was seen repeatedly, ten times or more. The chain uses TRBV7-3 and TRBJ2-1; no clear D gene. Germline V CDR1 and CDR2: SGHTA, FQGTGA. The CDR3 length is 14 residues. Trimming removed 2 bases at V and 2 bases at J, with 7 bases between. The CDR3 nucleotides read TGTGCCAGCAGCTTAGGGAAGCCCTACAATGAGCAGTTCTTC. Protein sequence: CASSLGKPYNEQFF.

The sample holds many counts of this clonotype. The rearrangement joins TRBV14 to TRBJ2-1; D gene ambiguous. V lost 3 bases and J lost 6, with 6 bases in between. The CDR3 consists of 12 residues. CDR1 SGHDN and CDR2 FVKESK come from the germline V gene. CDR3 sequence: CASSQIINEQFF. CDR3 nucleotides: TGTGCCAGCAGCCAGATCATCAATGAGCAGTTCTTC.

The rearrangement uses TRBV11-2 and TRBJ2-1; D uncertain. The CDR3 consists of 13 residues. Trimming took 5 bases from V and 4 from J, leaving 9 bases between them. Looked up from germline, CDR1 is SGHAT and CDR2 is FQNNGV. CDR3 in DNA: TGTGCCAGCAGCCCGAGACCGTACAATGAGCAGTTCTTC. It encodes CASSPRPYNEQFF.